The 4 T cell receptor beta chains reported below all come from one sample, sequenced in a study of shared T cell receptors in the human thymus. Repertoires were generated with immunoSEQ multiplex PCR, while TCRdb's copy carries only in-frame clones and drops some. The repertoire holds hundreds of thousands of clones, with over 75% as singletons. These records were also assigned to another study, of human thymus T cells.

Sample: thymocytes. All receptors come from a boy under two years old with a congenital heart defect.

The chain is built from TRBV29-1 and TRBJ1-2; D perhaps matches TRBD1 (5 bases). V lost 6 bases and J lost 8, with 16 bases in between. The CDR3 loop spans 12 amino acids. Germline-derived CDR1 and CDR2 are SQVTM and ANQGSEA. CDR3 in amino acids: CSVQGSPPGYTF. CDR3 DNA sequence: TGCAGCGTCCAGGGTTCACCTCCCGGCTACACCTTC.

This clone was seen more than once but under ten times. V gene TRBV29-1 combines with J gene TRBJ1-1; D perhaps matches TRBD1 (6 bases). The V gene lost 4 bases and the J gene lost 5 bases, with 17 bases spanning the gap. Per the germline V gene, CDR1 is SQVTM and CDR2 is ANQGSEA. The CDR3 sequence is 14 residues long. DNA for the CDR3: TGCAGCGTTGTAAATGGCGGGGGGCGGACTGAAGCTTTCTTT. It is translated as CSVVNGGGRTEAFF.

This chain joins TRBV7-9 and TRBJ2-3; 10 bases are shared with TRBD2. Germline lookup yields CDR1 SEHNR and CDR2 FQNEAQ (reference sequence). V trimming: 7 bases; J trimming: 4 bases; junction bases outside the gene matches: 2. The CDR3 length is 13 residues. CDR3 coding DNA: TGTGCCAGCACTAGCGGGAGATCAGATACGCAGTATTTT. Translating gives CASTSGRSDTQYF.

This clone was detected only once. The chain has TRBV5-8 and TRBJ2-3, with TRBD2 matching 8 bases. The CDR3 extends over 18 amino acids. V lost 4 bases to trimming and J lost 2 bases; unmatched junction nucleotides: 15. CDR1 is SGHTS, CDR2 YDEGEE, per germline. CDR3 amino acids: CASSLQPSIAGHTDTQYF. CDR3 in DNA: TGTGCCAGCAGCCTCCAACCGAGTATAGCGGGACACACAGATACGCAGTATTTT.